One and the same sample provided the 17 T cell receptor beta chains below, sequenced in a study of identical twins. TCRdb recomputed calls from the 5' RACE reads with MiXCR, one row per CDR3 protein. In the table there are 1.5 million or so distinct CDR3 sequences, roughly a third of which are singletons. The sequenced sample was cord blood. The receptors shown here come from a newborn girl in good health.

The V call is TRBV7-8, the J call TRBJ2-7; tentative D call: TRBD1 (5 bases). Germline V gene sequence: CDR1 SGHVS, CDR2 FQNEAQ. There are 14 residues in the CDR3. V lost 3 bases and J lost 3, with 12 bases in between. The DNA of the CDR3 is TGTGCCAGCAGCTTCGGACAACACGGCTACGAGCAGTACTTC. It specifies CASSFGQHGYEQYF.

This clonotype appeared a few times. The chain employs TRBV14 and TRBJ2-1; no clear D gene. With 1 base removed from V and 10 bases from J, the gap between germline ends came to 11 bases. Looked up from germline, CDR1 is SGHDN and CDR2 is FVKESK. The CDR3 contains 13 residues. This CDR3 reads CASSQARTGEQFF. As DNA, the CDR3 is TGTGCCAGCAGCCAAGCTCGTACGGGCGAGCAGTTCTTC.

The V and J genes are TRBV12-3 or TRBV12-4 and TRBJ1-5; 9 nucleotides line up with TRBD1. The CDR3 contains 16 residues. The V gene end was trimmed by 5 bases and the J gene end by 0 bases; junction bases not matched to a gene: 5. CDR3 residues: CASSTYRGHSNQPQHF. In DNA, the CDR3 is TGTGCCAGCAGTACCTACAGGGGGCATAGCAATCAGCCCCAGCATTTT.

This clonotype was observed a handful of times. The V and J genes are TRBV24-1 and TRBJ2-1, with 8 bases matching TRBD2. The germline gives CDR1 KGHDR, CDR2 SFDVKD. The CDR3 loop spans 16 amino acids. Germline trimming cut 4 bases from V and 7 bases from J; bases unmatched to any gene: 11. CDR3 sequence: CATSERPGLGGNEQFF. For the CDR3, the DNA is TGTGCCACCAGTGAGCGACCGGGACTAGGTGGGAATGAGCAGTTCTTC.

In this sample, this clonotype turned up a few times. J is TRBJ2-7 and V is TRBV6-5; 12 nucleotides line up with TRBD2. CDR3 length: 16 residues. V was pared by 8 bases and J by 0 bases, with 8 bases of the junction left unmatched. CDR1 MNHEY and CDR2 SVGAGI come from the germline V gene. The DNA of the CDR3 is TGTGCCAGCTGTCGGGCGACTAGCGGGAGCTCCTACGAGCAGTACTTC. This gives the protein CASCRATSGSSYEQYF.

This clonotype was observed a few times. The V and J genes are TRBV3-1 and TRBJ1-4; D gene ambiguous. CDR1 and CDR2 from the germline V gene are LGHDT and YNNKEL (reference sequence). With 1 base removed from V and 0 bases from J, the gap between germline ends came to 12 bases. The CDR3 totals 17 residues. Written as DNA, the CDR3 is TGTGCCAGCAGCCAAGTCCTGCCACTTGCAACTAATGAAAAACTGTTTTTT. This encodes CASSQVLPLATNEKLFF. Complete variable domain (other parts from reference TRBV3-1 and TRBJ1-4): DTAVSQTPKYLVTQMGNDKSIKCEQNLGHDTMYWYKQDSKKFLKIMFSYNNKELIINETVPNRFSPKSPDKAHLNLHINSLELGDSAVYFCASSQVLPLATNEKLFFGSGTQLSVL.

This clonotype was seen only a few times. The chain couples TRBV29-1 to TRBJ1-2; TRBD1 aligns across 11 bases. CDR3 length: 15 residues. Looked up from germline, CDR1 is SQVTM and CDR2 is ANQGSEA. Trimming took 0 bases from V and 7 from J; bases not matched to a gene: 7. In DNA, the CDR3 is TGCAGCGTTGAAGATCTTTGGACAGGGGGCGGTGGCTACACCTTC. Residues: CSVEDLWTGGGGYTF.

In this sample, this clonotype turned up a few times. The chain links TRBV29-1 to TRBJ2-1, with TRBD1 identical over 8 bases. The CDR3 is 19 residues long. With V trimmed by 7 bases and J by 1 base, 21 bases remained unmatched. Germline lookup yields CDR1 SQVTM and CDR2 ANQGSEA. CDR3 DNA: TGCAGCGCCCGGGAAGGGACAGGCCCGATTTTCGGGTCCTACAATGAGCAGTTCTTC. Encoded protein: CSAREGTGPIFGSYNEQFF.

This clonotype occurred a few times. This chain connects TRBV9 to TRBJ2-1; no clear D. Trimming pared 4 bases from V and 0 bases from J, leaving 17 bases between. CDR3 length equals 17 residues. In germline, CDR1 is SGDLS, CDR2 YYNGEE. This CDR3 is CASSPEVGESSYNEQFF. Written as DNA, the CDR3 is TGTGCCAGCAGCCCAGAGGTTGGCGAGAGCTCCTACAATGAGCAGTTCTTC.

V usage is TRBV4-1 and J usage is TRBJ2-1; no firm D call. The CDR3 runs 16 residues. With 0 bases removed from V and 2 bases from J, the gap between germline ends came to 11 bases. The V gene's germline CDR1 is MGHRA and CDR2 YSYEKL. The CDR3 bases are TGCGCCAGCAGCCAAGAGTCCCTTATTACCTACAATGAGCAGTTCTTC. Its protein is CASSQESLITYNEQFF.

The V and J genes are TRBV24-1 and TRBJ2-1, with D possibly matching TRBD1 (6 bases). Germline CDR1 KGHDR, CDR2 SFDVKD. V was trimmed by 4 bases and J by 13 bases, leaving 22 bases between them. The CDR3 is 15 amino acids. DNA of the CDR3: TGTGCCACCAGTGACAACAGACAGGTCGGGGAGACCCAGTTCTTC. It translates to CATSDNRQVGETQFF.

This clonotype was counted ten times or more. V usage is TRBV4-2 and J usage is TRBJ1-4; D unclear. Germline-derived CDR1 and CDR2 are LGHNA and YNFKEQ. Trimming removed 6 bases from V and 0 bases from J, with 8 bases in between. CDR3 length: 14 amino acids. The CDR3 nucleotides read TGTGCCAGCAGGAAGTCACCAACTAATGAAAAACTGTTTTTT. Translating gives CASRKSPTNEKLFF.

The sample holds many counts of this clonotype. The chain carries TRBV6-2 or TRBV6-3 and TRBJ2-1; TRBD2 matches at 8 bases. The CDR3 runs to 16 residues. CDR1 MNHEY and CDR2 SVGEGT come from the germline V gene. V shed 6 bases and J 0 bases; nucleotides not matched to a gene: 7. This chain's CDR3 is CASRRLAGGSYNEQFF. DNA for the CDR3: TGTGCCAGCAGGAGGTTGGCGGGAGGCTCCTACAATGAGCAGTTCTTC.

J is TRBJ2-3 and V is TRBV5-1; 10 bases are shared with TRBD2. The germline V gene has CDR1 SGHRS and CDR2 YFSETQ. The CDR3 contains 16 residues. The trim removed 5 bases at V and 2 bases at J, leaving 8 bases unmatched. The CDR3 bases are TGCGCCAGCAGTCCCCCCCTAGCGGGGGACACAGATACGCAGTATTTT. Encoded protein: CASSPPLAGDTDTQYF.

The gene calls are TRBV3-1 and TRBJ2-1, with 10 bases matching TRBD2. The CDR3 consists of 15 residues. The germline V gene has CDR1 LGHDT and CDR2 YNNKEL (reference sequence). The J segment lost 7 bases and the V segment lost 1 base, leaving 4 bases of the junction unmatched. The CDR3 bases are TGTGCCAGCAGCCAAGCTAGCGGGGGCGGGAATGAGCAGTTCTTC. Translation gives CASSQASGGGNEQFF.

This clonotype appeared a few times. The V call is TRBV11-2, the J call TRBJ1-2; D remains unclear. The CDR3 has 12 amino acids. V was shortened by 5 bases and J by 6 bases, with 10 bases between the two germline ends. CDR1 and CDR2 (germline): SGHAT, FQNNGV. The CDR3 nucleotides are TGTGCCAGCAGCCAAATAGTGGATGGCTACACCTTC. Its protein is CASSQIVDGYTF.

This clonotype showed up just a few times. The chain links TRBV20-1 to TRBJ2-2; the D gene is possibly TRBD2 (6 bases). The V end lost 3 bases, the J end lost 1 base, and 12 bases lay between the germline ends. CDR1 DFQATT and CDR2 SNEGSKA come from the germline V gene (reference sequence). The CDR3 runs 15 residues. For the CDR3, the DNA is TGCAGTGCTAGGCGTTATAGCGGGAACACCGGGGAGCTGTTTTTT. Translation: CSARRYSGNTGELFF.